This entry describes one T cell receptor (beta chain). Antigen: not known. TCRdb called the reads again in MiXCR, with one record for every CDR3 protein. Counted here are about half a million distinct CDR3 sequences, 42% occurring once; the ten biggest clones make up around 44%. The sample is drawn from a study of T cell repertoires in cytomegalovirus infection. J lost 5 bases, V lost 3 bases, and 11 bases had no gene match. CDR3 length: 17 residues. The receptor was derived from a human donor in good health (CMV status not recorded). Some clones in this sample may be carry-over from other donors' samples. The genes are TRBV12-3 or TRBV12-4 and TRBJ2-1; TRBD2 matches 9 bases. Material: cultured PBMCs, obtained from culture after CMV antigen stimulation. The CDR3 sequence is CASSLREGINWDNEQFF. The DNA of the CDR3 is TGTGCCAGCAGTTTGCGGGAGGGCATTAATTGGGACAATGAGCAGTTCTTC.